Described below is a single T cell receptor beta chain sequence and its context. There is no known antigen for this receptor. Base-call qualities are not available, and no considerably larger clone is one nucleotide away. From the germline V gene, CDR1 is MGHRA and CDR2 is YSYEKL. The trim is 4 bases for V and 3 bases for J, with a gap of 13 bases between the germline ends. From the cysteine up to the phenylalanine, the CDR3 has a length of 15 residues. Only the CDR3 DNA is retained, 45 bases long and in frame from the first base. This record comes from a study of Ad26.COV2.S vaccination and SARS-CoV-2 variants (dated by TCRdb to the early 2020s). About the investigation overall: Vaccine-arm donors were drawn from COV1001, a multicentre, randomized, double-blind, placebo-controlled phase I-IIa trial of Ad26.COV2.S in healthy adults. Ad26.COV2.S was administered intramuscularly at 5 x 10^10 or 1 x 10^11 viral particles, either as a single shot or as two shots given 56 days apart. TCRbeta repertoire sequencing served as the tool for gauging how specific and how broad the SARS-CoV-2-reactive T cell receptors were following Ad26.COV2.S vaccination. A total of around 32 samples were included in the TCR-sequenced set, comprising roughly 19 Ad26.COV2.S vaccine recipients, 5 placebo recipients and 8 SARS-CoV-2 convalescent individuals. Trial participants were randomized into five groups of five: low-dose or high-dose Ad26.COV2.S given once or twice, or placebo on both occasions. Blinding of investigators to trial group allocation was maintained during experiments and outcome assessment. The study at large found these results: Vaccine and placebo recipients had comparable non-spike TCR breadth, which fits with the vaccine containing only spike. After vaccination, substantial breadth of spike-specific CD8+ and CD4+ T cell responses was reported. Higher spike-specific TCR breadth was observed in Ad26.COV2.S recipients than in placebo recipients (P = 0.0014). The authors noted that total T cell responses may have been underestimated by the TCR breadth and depth analyses. Comparing responses between vaccine doses or regimens was not something the study was powered to do.

TCRbeta CDR3 regions were sequenced with the immunoSEQ Assay. After extraction, genomic DNA underwent amplification by bias-controlled multiplex PCR, followed by high-throughput sequencing. The authors' analysis ran thus. To quantify the absolute abundance of every unique TCRbeta CDR3 region, sequences were collapsed and filtered. T cell fraction was estimated by normalization of TCRbeta template counts to usable DNA, with usable DNA being measured through amplification of reference genes present in all nucleated cells. Repertoire TCRs were annotated as SARS-CoV-2-specific when V gene, CDR3 amino acid sequence and J gene were exactly matched to a known reactive TCR set. MIRA supplied the reference SARS-CoV-2 TCR set, which was filtered for enrichment in COVID-19-positive ImmuneCODE repertoires so that public or cross-reactive TCRs were removed. Drawing on the MIRA antigens, annotated TCRs were analysed further at the level of specific ORF or position within ORF. Breadth was defined as the number of annotated unique rearrangements divided by the total number of unique productive rearrangements, and depth was defined as the summed frequency of the annotated unique rearrangements. Group comparisons of TCR breadth used two-sided Wilcoxon rank-sum tests. TCRdb stores this immuneACCESS table with in-frame sequences only. Part of the clones is absent; in the studies checked, under half of the shortfall reflects unresolved V genes, and no reason is known for the rest. V, J and clone size were drawn from that table, and D and trimming were deduced from the DNA. The sample table contains roughly 400,000 clones; only one count was recorded for 90% of them. Approximately 4.5% of the sample goes to the ten largest clones.

This specimen's treatment or condition label, per the study, means: roughly 19 received Ad26.COV2.S at low or high dose, single or two shots; roughly five received placebo; per-sample allocation not given. For vaccine and placebo recipients, the sequenced repertoires came from samples collected on day 63 after the first injection. Cohort 1b enrolled roughly 25 adults aged 18-55 years at a single site in Boston, USA, between 29 July and 7 August 2020. As a vaccine, Ad26.COV2.S was a replication-incompetent adenovirus type 26 vector that expressed a prefusion-stabilized SARS-CoV-2 spike protein derived from the original Wuhan strain.

The starting material was peripheral blood, obtained in a trial of Ad26.COV2.S vaccine versus placebo. The chain couples TRBV4-1 to TRBJ2-1, with no D gene named confidently. This sequence was found in a person between 18 and 59 years old who received the Ad26.COV2.S COVID-19 vaccine or a placebo. The CDR3 amino acid sequence is: CASSPFGPLYNEQFF. The DNA sequence reads TGCGCCAGCAGCCCCTTCGGACCCCTCTACAATGAGCAGTTCTTC.